These 29 T cell receptor beta chains share one sample of origin, sequenced in a study of T-cell memory formation after mild COVID-19. Each CDR3 protein gets one entry after TCRdb re-called the 5' RACE reads with MiXCR. The table lists under 250,000 distinct CDR3 sequences, 25% to 35% of them singletons. The sample was PBMCs or a T cell subset sorted from them (not recorded which). The receptors were sampled from an adult woman who had mild COVID-19 (a few samples of this study predate the infection). Cell type and time point are not known.

The genes are TRBV7-8 and TRBJ2-5; TRBD2 matches 7 bases. The CDR3 spans 18 residues. The germline V gene encodes CDR1 SGHVS and CDR2 FQNEAQ. V was pared by 5 bases and J by 3 bases, with 18 bases of the junction left unmatched. The chain's CDR3 is CASSPKRPLTSREETQYF. The DNA for the CDR3 is TGTGCCAGCAGCCCGAAACGCCCACTGACTAGCCGTGAAGAGACCCAGTACTTC. The full variable domain, rest sourced from reference TRBV7-8 and TRBJ2-5, is GAGVSQSPRYKVAKRGQDVALRCDPISGHVSLFWYQQALGQGPEFLTYFQNEAQLDKSGLPSDRFFAERPEGSVSTLKIQRTQQEDSAVYLCASSPKRPLTSREETQYFGPGTRLLVL.

This clonotype was detected a few times. The V gene is TRBV18, the J gene TRBJ2-1; possibly TRBD2 for D (6 bases). This CDR3 region has 15 residues. Trimming removed 5 bases from V and 2 bases from J, with 13 bases in between. CDR1 is KGHSH, CDR2 LQKENI, per germline. The CDR3 DNA sequence: TGTGCCAGCTCAACTCCCGGGACTGCCTACAATGAGCAGTTCTTC. Translated: CASSTPGTAYNEQFF.

CDR3 in amino acids: CASRGNRGRETQYF. The DNA for the CDR3 is TGTGCCAGCAGGGGAAACAGGGGTAGAGAGACCCAGTACTTC. This chain uses TRBV12-3 or TRBV12-4 with TRBJ2-5, with 7 positions matching TRBD1. The V and J ends lost 6 bases and 4 bases, in that order; junction bases with no gene match: 8. There are 14 residues in the CDR3.

The chain combines TRBV14 with TRBJ1-2, with D possibly TRBD1 on 5 matching bases. This CDR3 is built from 15 residues. CDR1 and CDR2 (germline): SGHDN, FVKESK. Trimming took 2 bases from V and 0 from J, leaving 10 bases between them. Here the CDR3 reads CASSQSRGSNYGYTF. CDR3 sequence (DNA): TGTGCCAGCAGCCAATCTAGGGGCTCTAACTATGGCTACACCTTC.

The chain links TRBV20-1 to TRBJ2-7; D gene ambiguous. Germline-derived CDR1 and CDR2 are DFQATT and SNEGSKA (reference sequence). The CDR3 has 14 residues. The V end was cut by 0 bases, the J end by 3 bases, with 12 bases between. CDR3 DNA: TGCAGTGCTAGAGAAAAGATCCGGATCTACGAGCAGTACTTC. Translation: CSAREKIRIYEQYF.

The chain employs TRBV19 and TRBJ1-1; the D is unclear. In germline, CDR1 is LNHDA, CDR2 SQIVND (reference sequence). Trimming cost V 0 bases and J 3 bases, with 5 bases left between them. There are 13 residues in the CDR3. The DNA of the CDR3 is TGTGCCAGTAGTATAGATGAAGACACTGAAGCTTTCTTT. As protein: CASSIDEDTEAFF.

This chain links TRBV5-1 with TRBJ1-4; D uncertain. CDR1 is SGHRS, CDR2 YFSETQ, per germline. V was cut by 4 bases and J by 8 bases, with 24 bases left in between. The CDR3 runs to 17 residues. The CDR3 region has the DNA TGCGCCAGCAGCCGGCCCAATTCATCTCACAGAAGGGAAAAACTGTTTTTT. It translates to CASSRPNSSHRREKLFF.

V and J are TRBV12-3 or TRBV12-4 and TRBJ1-1; TRBD1 matches 10 bases. CDR3 size: 16 residues. The V and J ends lost 6 bases and 6 bases, in that order; junction bases with no gene match: 13. CDR3 sequence (DNA): TGTGCCAGCAGCCGTATATGGACAGGGGGTTCGTCTGAAGCTTTCTTT. It translates to CASSRIWTGGSSEAFF.

The chain combines TRBV4-2 with TRBJ2-1; D perhaps matches TRBD1 (5 bases). Trimming shortened V by 0 bases and J by 8 bases, and 17 bases separated the two germline ends. CDR1 LGHNA and CDR2 YNFKEQ come from the germline V gene. This CDR3 spans 16 amino acids. As DNA, the CDR3 is TGTGCCAGCAGCCAAGATTCTTTAGGGGTCGTGGATGAGCAGTTCTTC. This codes for CASSQDSLGVVDEQFF.

The chain recombines TRBV6-6 with TRBJ1-2; 7 bases map to TRBD1. The CDR3 totals 13 residues. V gave up 6 bases and J gave up 8 bases; unmatched junction bases: 9. Germline values: CDR1 MNHNY, CDR2 SVGAGI (reference sequence). CDR3 sequence: CASSFDRERGYTF. As DNA, the CDR3 is TGTGCCAGCAGCTTCGACAGGGAACGCGGCTACACCTTC.

This clonotype has a count of ten or more. The chain carries TRBV7-9 and TRBJ1-2; D is possibly TRBD1 (6 bases). Germline V lookup: CDR1 SEHNR, CDR2 FQNEAQ (reference sequence). V was clipped by 0 bases and J by 8 bases, with 16 bases between them. There are 15 residues in the CDR3. CDR3 in DNA: TGTGCCAGCAGCTTAGCGGGGGCCCTACTGGGCGGCTACACCTTC. Its translation is CASSLAGALLGGYTF.

This clonotype occurred a few times. This chain uses TRBV7-2 with TRBJ2-2; either TRBD1 or TRBD2 may fit D (5 bases each). CDR3 length: 16 residues. Trimming removed 0 bases from V and 4 bases from J, with 12 bases in between. Per germline, CDR1 SGHTA and CDR2 FQGNSA. CDR3 sequence: CASSLALGVSTGELFF. The CDR3 DNA follows: TGTGCCAGCAGCTTAGCGCTGGGGGTTTCCACCGGGGAGCTGTTTTTT.

V gene TRBV6-1 combines with J gene TRBJ1-1, with D unclear. CDR1 and CDR2 from the germline V gene are MNHNS and SASEGT. The CDR3 totals 13 residues. Trimming pared 4 bases from V and 4 bases from J, leaving 10 bases between. CDR3 coding DNA: TGTGCCAGCAGTGTCTCCGGAGGCACTGAAGCTTTCTTT. Translated, it gives CASSVSGGTEAFF.

V is TRBV6-1 and J is TRBJ2-3, with D tentatively TRBD1 or TRBD2 (5 bases each). V shed 4 bases and J shed 2 bases, with 19 bases lying between them. Germline CDR1 and CDR2: MNHNS and SASEGT. This CDR3 is built from 17 residues. DNA for the CDR3: TGTGCCAGCAGTGTCCTCGGGACGCCGGGAATCACAGATACGCAGTATTTT. It is translated as CASSVLGTPGITDTQYF.

This clonotype was observed a handful of times. The CDR3 is CASSFPGSLFNYGYTF. The CDR3 DNA follows: TGTGCCAGCAGCTTCCCAGGCAGTCTCTTTAACTATGGCTACACCTTC. The chain combines TRBV7-9 with TRBJ1-2; D unclear. There are 16 residues in the CDR3. Looked up from germline, CDR1 is SEHNR and CDR2 is FQNEAQ (reference sequence). Between the trimmed V and J ends, which lost 3 bases and 1 base, there was a span of 15 bases.

This clonotype showed up just a few times. The chain joins TRBV12-3 or TRBV12-4 to TRBJ1-2; no clear D. Trimming left V 0 bases short and J 10 bases short, with 9 bases between. This CDR3 has 12 residues. CDR3 sequence reads: CASSLALEFYTF. The CDR3 DNA follows: TGTGCCAGCAGTTTAGCGCTAGAGTTCTACACCTTC.

The rearrangement joins TRBV5-1 to TRBJ2-2, with D perhaps being TRBD1 or TRBD2 (6 bases each). V was pared by 7 bases and J by 6 bases, with 19 bases between. The CDR3 has 15 amino acids. The germline CDR1 and CDR2 sequences are SGHRS and YFSETQ. Here the CDR3 DNA reads TGCGCCAGCTCATGGACGGCAGGGGAGGCCGGGGAGCTGTTTTTT. Translated, it gives CASSWTAGEAGELFF.

This chain connects TRBV7-2 to TRBJ2-7; D not resolved. Germline assignment: CDR1 SGHTA and CDR2 FQGNSA. The V end was cut by 2 bases, the J end by 7 bases, with 6 bases between. The CDR3 loop spans 11 amino acids. The CDR3 DNA reads as TGTGCCAGCAGCTTATTCGGTGAGCAGTACTTC. This translates into CASSLFGEQYF.

The table lists this clonotype with a count of one. The genes are TRBV10-3 and TRBJ2-3; tentative D call: TRBD2 (6 bases). Germline assignment: CDR1 ENHRY and CDR2 SYGVKD. The CDR3 has 12 residues. V lost 6 bases to trimming and J lost 4 bases, with 8 bases between them. CDR3 in amino acids: CAISAGPDTQYF. For the CDR3, the DNA is TGTGCCATCAGCGCGGGGCCAGATACGCAGTATTTT.

This clonotype was counted only a few times. The chain links TRBV4-1 to TRBJ2-2; D not resolved. Trimming took off 4 bases at V and 7 bases at J, with 10 bases between the two ends. Germline V gene sequence: CDR1 MGHRA, CDR2 YSYEKL. CDR3 length: 13 residues. This CDR3 is CASSLKFSGELFF. The CDR3 DNA is TGCGCCAGCAGCCTAAAATTTAGCGGGGAGCTGTTTTTT.

Worth noting for this clonotype: The junction departs from germline at one end; a sequencing error may be responsible. The chain links TRBV29-1 to TRBJ2-1, with 7 bases aligning to TRBD1. CDR1 is SQVTM and CDR2 is ANQGSEA in the germline V gene. This CDR3 is built from 12 residues. The CDR3 coding sequence is TGCAGTTTACGACAGGGTGGTTCGACCGAGATCTTC. This sequence encodes CSLRQGGSTEIF.

The J gene is TRBJ1-1, the V gene TRBV29-1; 9 nucleotides line up with TRBD1. The ends lost 3 bases at V and 11 bases at J; junction bases unmatched: 13. The CDR3 runs to 14 residues. Germline loops: CDR1 SQVTM, CDR2 ANQGSEA. CDR3 bases: TGCAGCGTTGAGACCACAGGGGGCGTCTCCAGGGCTTTCTTT. Protein product: CSVETTGGVSRAFF.

CDR3 sequence (DNA): TGTGCCAGCAGCTTTTTACGGGCCGACTATAATTCACCCCTCCACTTT. This encodes CASSFLRADYNSPLHF. V usage is TRBV11-2 and J usage is TRBJ1-6; D is unclear. The CDR3 contains 16 residues. Germline CDR1 is SGHAT and CDR2 is FQNNGV. Trimming left V 3 bases short and J 3 bases short, with 12 bases between.

The chain recombines TRBV15 with TRBJ1-5; D is unresolved. In germline, CDR1 is LNHNV, CDR2 YYDKDF (reference sequence). Trimming took 0 bases from V and 3 from J, leaving 9 bases between them. This CDR3 is built from 15 residues. The CDR3 nucleotides read TGTGCCACCAGCAGAGATTTACAGCCCAATCAGCCCCAGCATTTT. It yields the protein CATSRDLQPNQPQHF.

This chain uses TRBV9 with TRBJ2-7, with 9 positions matching TRBD1. After removal of 3 bases from V and 0 bases from J, the junction contained 7 bases not matched to a gene. CDR3 size: 16 residues. Germline V CDR1 and CDR2: SGDLS, YYNGEE. The CDR3 is CASSGPRDRVSYEQYV. CDR3 coding DNA: TGTGCCAGCAGCGGGCCCCGGGACAGGGTCTCCTACGAGCAGTACGTC.

The chain couples TRBV7-3 to TRBJ2-3; possibly TRBD2 for D (5 bases). The ends were cut back, 4 bases at V and 5 bases at J, with 16 bases in the middle. This CDR3 comprises 15 residues. Germline lookup yields CDR1 SGHTA and CDR2 FQGTGA. CDR3 amino acids: CASSSQGGVRDTQYF. For the CDR3, the DNA is TGTGCCAGCAGCTCCCAAGGAGGAGTGAGAGATACGCAGTATTTT.

This clonotype came up a few times. J is TRBJ2-7 and V is TRBV21-1; TRBD1 is taken as the D call from the table, unchecked against the DNA. TRBV21-1 is labeled a pseudogene. CDR3 size: 18 residues. CDR3: CASSAKRVGQVVVYEQYF. CDR3 sequence (DNA): TGTGCCAGCAGCGCGAAAAGGGTTGGACAGGTGGTGGTCTACGAGCAGTACTTC.

The chain has TRBV7-3 and TRBJ1-1; no definite D call. Between the trimmed V and J ends, which lost 1 base and 0 bases, there was a span of 9 bases. The CDR3 sequence is 15 residues long. The germline gives CDR1 SGHTA, CDR2 FQGTGA. The CDR3 coding sequence is TGTGCCAGCAGCTTAAGTCGCGTTGTGAACACTGAAGCTTTCTTT. It is translated as CASSLSRVVNTEAFF.

V gene TRBV7-3 combines with J gene TRBJ2-2; 10 bases are a match to TRBD1. Germline assignment: CDR1 SGHTA and CDR2 FQGTGA. J lost 0 bases, V lost 3 bases, and 4 bases had no gene match. CDR3 size: 17 residues. CDR3 DNA sequence: TGTGCCAGCAGCTTGGACGGACAGGGGGCGAACACCGGGGAGCTGTTTTTT. Its protein is CASSLDGQGANTGELFF.